Each of the 26 T cell receptor beta chains below was sequenced from the same sample in a study of radiotherapy plus CTLA-4 blockade in lung cancer. The assay was immunoSEQ multiplex PCR, and TCRdb's table has in-frame clones only and misses some. Of tens of thousands of clones listed, around nine tenths are singletons. Sequences were derived from peripheral blood, sampled from a patient treated with radiotherapy plus ipilimumab. The receptors come from a human donor with non-small cell lung cancer whose response to radiotherapy plus ipilimumab could not be evaluated.

The chain is built from TRBV28 and TRBJ2-7, with TRBD2 as a possible D gene (5 bases). V was trimmed by 3 bases and J by 2 bases, leaving 14 bases between them. Germline V gives CDR1 MDHEN, CDR2 SYDVKM. The CDR3 covers 15 residues. CDR3 residues: CASSFGGSLAYEQYF. CDR3 coding DNA: TGTGCCAGCAGTTTTGGTGGGAGCCTGGCCTACGAGCAGTACTTC.

V gene TRBV7-2 combines with J gene TRBJ1-1; perhaps TRBD1 as D (5 bases). Per the germline V gene, CDR1 is SGHTA and CDR2 is FQGNSA. Trimming left V 2 bases short and J 7 bases short, with 23 bases between. The length of the CDR3 is 17 residues. This CDR3 is CASSLPLSLRGGDEAFF. The CDR3, as DNA: TGTGCCAGCAGCTTACCCCTATCCCTACGGGGGGGTGATGAAGCTTTCTTT.

This chain uses TRBV11-2 with TRBJ2-1; 12 bases agree with TRBD2. The CDR3 has 15 residues. V was clipped by 4 bases and J by 7 bases; unmatched bases: 5. CDR1 and CDR2 from the germline V gene are SGHAT and FQNNGV. The CDR3: CASSSSGGALNEQFF. The CDR3 nucleotides read TGTGCCAGCAGCTCTAGCGGGGGGGCCCTAAATGAGCAGTTCTTC. Full variable domain (outside the CDR3, taken from reference TRBV11-2 and TRBJ2-1): EAGVAQSPRYKIIEKRQSVAFWCNPISGHATLYWYQQILGQGPKLLIQFQNNGVVDDSQLPKDRFSAERLKGVDSTLKIQPAKLEDSAVYLCASSSSGGALNEQFFGPGTRLTVL.

The chain combines TRBV27 with TRBJ2-2; 11 bases match TRBD2. CDR1 and CDR2 from the germline V gene are MNHEY and SMNVEV (reference sequence). Germline trimming cut 6 bases from V and 10 bases from J; bases unmatched to any gene: 10. CDR3 length: 15 residues. CDR3 coding DNA: TGTGCCAGCAGCACAAGGGGACTAGCGGCTGAGGAGCTGTTTTTT. This codes for CASSTRGLAAEELFF.

The J gene is TRBJ2-2, the V gene TRBV10-1; 12 positions match TRBD1. Germline trimming cut 9 bases from V and 3 bases from J; bases unmatched to any gene: 8. The CDR3 loop spans 16 amino acids. Germline V CDR1 and CDR2: WNHNN, SYGVQD (reference sequence). The chain's CDR3 is CARYRDRGRDTGELFF. CDR3 bases: TGCGCCAGGTACCGGGACAGGGGGCGGGACACCGGGGAGCTGTTTTTT.

This clone came up once. The chain joins TRBV5-4 to TRBJ2-3; a possible D gene is TRBD1 (5 bases). V lost 0 bases and J lost 0, with 11 bases in between. Germline CDR1 is SGHNT and CDR2 is YYREEE (reference sequence). The length of the CDR3 is 16 residues. CDR3 amino acids: CASSLDRTISTDTQYF. The CDR3 DNA is TGTGCCAGCAGCTTGGACAGGACCATAAGCACAGATACGCAGTATTTT.

J is TRBJ2-5 and V is TRBV5-1, with 7 bases lining up with TRBD1. The V gene's germline CDR1 is SGHRS and CDR2 YFSETQ. The CDR3 length is 14 residues. The trim removed 0 bases at V and 2 bases at J, leaving 1 base unmatched. CDR3 loop: CASSLGQGQETQYF. CDR3 nucleotide sequence: TGCGCCAGCAGCTTGGGACAGGGTCAAGAGACCCAGTACTTC.

V usage is TRBV5-1 and J usage is TRBJ2-5; 7 bases map to TRBD1. This CDR3 has 13 amino acids. Germline V CDR1 and CDR2: SGHRS, YFSETQ. The V segment lost 1 base and the J segment 5 bases; nucleotides outside the gene matches: 2. The CDR3 loop reads CASSLMTGETQYF. The CDR3, as DNA: TGCGCCAGCAGCTTGATGACAGGGGAGACCCAGTACTTC.

The rearrangement uses TRBV6-6 and TRBJ1-2; weak D call: TRBD1 (6 bases). V was clipped by 6 bases and J by 2 bases, with 13 bases between them. Germline V CDR1 and CDR2: MNHNY, SVGAGI (reference sequence). The CDR3 consists of 14 residues. CDR3 sequence: CASSTAGVNYGYTF. The CDR3 nucleotides read TGTGCCAGCAGCACAGCAGGGGTAAACTATGGCTACACCTTC.

This rearrangement joins TRBV5-5 to TRBJ1-6; D is perhaps TRBD1 (6 bases). This CDR3 has 17 amino acids. V gave up 0 bases and J gave up 0 bases, with 10 bases separating them. The germline CDR1 and CDR2 sequences are SGHKS and YYEKEE (reference sequence). Here the CDR3 DNA reads TGTGCCAGCAGCTTGGGGGGGCCCAGCTCCTATAATTCACCCCTCCACTTT. Its translation is CASSLGGPSSYNSPLHF.

The chain recombines TRBV9 with TRBJ2-1, with 8 positions matching TRBD2. The V gene's germline CDR1 is SGDLS and CDR2 YYNGEE. The CDR3 spans 15 residues. The V segment lost 0 bases and the J segment 4 bases; nucleotides outside the gene matches: 3. CDR3 amino acids: CASSVGSGGYNEQFF. The CDR3, as DNA: TGTGCCAGCAGCGTAGGGAGCGGGGGATACAATGAGCAGTTCTTC.

The V and J genes are TRBV9 and TRBJ1-1, with TRBD1 matching 9 bases. Trimming took 0 bases from V and 7 from J; bases not matched to a gene: 7. The CDR3 runs 15 residues. The germline V gene has CDR1 SGDLS and CDR2 YYNGEE. DNA of the CDR3: TGTGCCAGCAGCGTAGCGGGTGGGACAGGGCTTGAAGCTTTCTTT. Residues: CASSVAGGTGLEAFF.

CDR3 region: CASSQGLAGSQETQYF. Here the CDR3 DNA reads TGCGCCAGCAGCCAAGGGCTAGCGGGAAGTCAAGAGACCCAGTACTTC. This rearrangement joins TRBV4-1 to TRBJ2-5; 9 bases map to TRBD2. J lost 2 bases, V lost 1 base, and 5 bases had no gene match. The CDR3 has 16 residues. From germline, CDR1 is MGHRA and CDR2 YSYEKL.

V is TRBV9 and J is TRBJ2-1, with 10 bases that match TRBD2. CDR3 length: 20 amino acids. Germline CDR1 is SGDLS and CDR2 is YYNGEE. The J segment lost 1 base and the V segment lost 1 base, leaving 14 bases of the junction unmatched. The CDR3, as DNA: TGTGCCAGCAGCGTACTAGCGGGAGCCGCGAAAGTTAGTTCCTACAATGAGCAGTTCTTC. Protein product: CASSVLAGAAKVSSYNEQFF. Full variable domain (remainder filled in from reference TRBV9 and TRBJ2-1): DSGVTQTPKHLITATGQRVTLRCSPRSGDLSVYWYQQSLDQGLQFLIQYYNGEERAKGNILERFSAQQFPDLHSELNLSSLELGDSALYFCASSVLAGAAKVSSYNEQFFGPGTRLTVL.

The chain joins TRBV18 to TRBJ2-5; 7 nucleotides agree with TRBD1. This CDR3 has 16 amino acids. The V gene's germline CDR1 is KGHSH and CDR2 LQKENI. The junction had 11 bases not matched to a gene; V was cut back by 5 bases and J by 2 bases. The CDR3 region is CASSIRQGRGQETQYF. In DNA form, the CDR3 reads TGTGCCAGCTCAATCCGACAGGGAAGAGGACAAGAGACCCAGTACTTC.

This clone was seen a handful of times. The chain combines TRBV4-3 with TRBJ2-7, with 8 nucleotides matching TRBD1. CDR3 length equals 13 residues. V shed 4 bases, J shed 5 bases, and the junction held 4 bases outside the gene matches. Germline CDR1 is LGHNA and CDR2 is YSLEER. The CDR3 here is CASSLGQGDEQYF. The CDR3 nucleotides are TGCGCCAGCAGCCTTGGACAGGGCGACGAGCAGTACTTC.

The J gene is TRBJ2-3, the V gene TRBV6-1; 9 bases align to TRBD2. Germline V lookup: CDR1 MNHNS, CDR2 SASEGT. This CDR3 contains 16 residues. V shed 3 bases and J 1 base; nucleotides not matched to a gene: 5. The CDR3 spells CASSDPTSGRTDTQYF. CDR3 sequence (DNA): TGTGCCAGCAGTGACCCGACTAGCGGACGCACAGATACGCAGTATTTT.

The gene calls are TRBV25-1 and TRBJ2-3; 7 nucleotides agree with TRBD2. CDR1 and CDR2 from the germline V gene are MGHDK and SYGVNS. This CDR3 spans 14 amino acids. Trimming took 6 bases from V and 0 from J; bases not matched to a gene: 3. Here the CDR3 reads CASRGGLSTDTQYF. The CDR3 nucleotides are TGTGCCAGCAGGGGAGGGCTGAGCACAGATACGCAGTATTTT.

The gene calls are TRBV9 and TRBJ2-3, with D tentatively TRBD1 (6 bases). This CDR3 comprises 15 residues. From germline, CDR1 is SGDLS and CDR2 YYNGEE. The V end lost 0 bases, the J end lost 4 bases, and 12 bases lay between the germline ends. In nucleotides, the CDR3 is TGTGCCAGCAGCGTAGGGTCAGGGGCGGCAGATACGCAGTATTTT. Encoded protein: CASSVGSGAADTQYF.

The rearrangement uses TRBV5-4 and TRBJ1-1; 7 bases agree with TRBD1. J gave up 4 bases and V 4 bases, and 13 bases lay outside the gene matches. The CDR3 sequence is 16 residues long. Germline values: CDR1 SGHNT, CDR2 YYREEE (reference sequence). This CDR3 is CASSDPPRGQRTEAFF. In DNA form, the CDR3 reads TGTGCCAGCAGCGACCCCCCAAGGGGGCAACGCACTGAAGCTTTCTTT.

The chain joins TRBV5-1 to TRBJ2-5, with D possibly matching TRBD1 (7 bases). The germline CDR1 and CDR2 sequences are SGHRS and YFSETQ. The CDR3 loop spans 14 amino acids. V dropped 1 base and J dropped 5 bases, with 12 bases sitting between them. The CDR3 nucleotides read TGCGCCAGCAGCTTGCCCTCAGGGGGGGAGACCCAGTACTTC. Its translation: CASSLPSGGETQYF.

This rearrangement joins TRBV7-6 to TRBJ2-1; D possibly corresponds to TRBD1 (7 bases). CDR3 size: 15 residues. V lost 5 bases, J lost 4 bases, and 15 bases lay in between. Germline lookup yields CDR1 SGHVS and CDR2 FNYEAQ. Here the CDR3 DNA reads TGTGCCAGCAGCCGACCGGAGGGGGCGTACAATGAGCAGTTCTTC. Protein product: CASSRPEGAYNEQFF.

V is TRBV7-2 and J is TRBJ1-1; D is unresolved. V was trimmed by 2 bases and J by 1 base, leaving 11 bases between them. The CDR3 sequence is 15 residues long. CDR1 and CDR2 (germline): SGHTA, FQGNSA. This CDR3 reads CASSLKFGRNTEAFF. The DNA for the CDR3 is TGTGCCAGCAGCTTAAAATTTGGCCGGAACACTGAAGCTTTCTTT.

The chain combines TRBV5-1 with TRBJ1-2, with D possibly TRBD1 on 5 matching bases. This CDR3 comprises 14 residues. Trimming removed 0 bases from V and 4 bases from J, with 10 bases in between. Germline loops: CDR1 SGHRS, CDR2 YFSETQ. The CDR3 DNA reads as TGCGCCAGCAGCTTGGAGGGGCAGGGCTATGGCTACACCTTC. The encoded protein is CASSLEGQGYGYTF.

The chain uses TRBV9 and TRBJ2-2; D unresolved. Trimming removed 5 bases at V and 7 bases at J, with 9 bases between. The length of the CDR3 is 12 residues. Germline CDR1 reads SGDLS; CDR2 reads YYNGEE. Here the CDR3 reads CASRGVGGELFF. CDR3 nucleotides: TGTGCCAGCAGGGGCGTGGGCGGGGAGCTGTTTTTT. The variable domain in full, with the rest retrieved from reference TRBV9 and TRBJ2-2, is DSGVTQTPKHLITATGQRVTLRCSPRSGDLSVYWYQQSLDQGLQFLIQYYNGEERAKGNILERFSAQQFPDLHSELNLSSLELGDSALYFCASRGVGGELFFGEGSRLTVL.

The chain joins TRBV11-2 to TRBJ2-1; TRBD2 matches at 7 bases. Looked up from germline, CDR1 is SGHAT and CDR2 is FQNNGV. This CDR3 is 15 amino acids long. Trimming took 6 bases from V and 6 from J; bases not matched to a gene: 11. The CDR3 DNA is TGTGCCAGCAGTTCCGGGGAGGGATTGGGCAATGAGCAGTTCTTC. Translating it yields CASSSGEGLGNEQFF.